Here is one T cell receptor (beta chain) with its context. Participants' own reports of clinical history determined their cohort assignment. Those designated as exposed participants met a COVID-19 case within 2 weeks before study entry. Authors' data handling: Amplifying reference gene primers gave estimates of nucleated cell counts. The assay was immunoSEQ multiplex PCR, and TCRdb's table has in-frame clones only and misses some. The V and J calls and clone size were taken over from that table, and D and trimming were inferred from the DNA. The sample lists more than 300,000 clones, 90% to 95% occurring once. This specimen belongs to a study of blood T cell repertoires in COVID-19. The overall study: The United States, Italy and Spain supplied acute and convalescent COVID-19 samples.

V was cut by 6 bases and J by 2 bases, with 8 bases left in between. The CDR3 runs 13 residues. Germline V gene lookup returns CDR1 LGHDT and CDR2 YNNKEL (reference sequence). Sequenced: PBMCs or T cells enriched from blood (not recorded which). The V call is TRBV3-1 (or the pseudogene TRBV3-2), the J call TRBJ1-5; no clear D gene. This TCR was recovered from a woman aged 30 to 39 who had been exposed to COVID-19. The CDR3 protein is CASSRSGNQPQHF. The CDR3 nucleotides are TGTGCCAGCAGTCGTTCGGGCAATCAGCCCCAGCATTTT.